This section outlines one T cell receptor beta chain sequence together with its context. V lost 3 bases to trimming and J lost 7 bases, with 16 bases between them. The V gene's germline CDR1 is MNHNS and CDR2 SASEGT. The CDR3 has 15 residues. This sample is drawn from a study of OX40 agonist ivuxolimab in advanced cancers. Turning to the study itself: The dose-escalation group included hepatocellular carcinoma, melanoma, renal cell carcinoma and head and neck cancer. Around 40% of patients had received prior checkpoint inhibitor therapy.

Individuals having autoimmune disease history or systemic immunosuppression were not enrolled. Only in-frame clones appear in the TCRdb table, and some are missing; sequencing was by immunoSEQ multiplex PCR. Altogether 30,000 to 40,000 clones are present, approximately 90% being singletons, with the ten largest covering 36%. Sequenced here: CD4+ or CD8+ T cells sorted from blood, sampled in a trial of the OX40 agonist ivuxolimab. The TCR sequence derives from an adult with an advanced solid tumor such as melanoma, head and neck, liver or kidney cancer. This chain joins TRBV6-1 and TRBJ2-1; D unclear. Written as DNA, the CDR3 is TGTGCCAGCAGTGACGACCCGGGCTCCTTGAATGAGCAGTTCTTC. Residues: CASSDDPGSLNEQFF.